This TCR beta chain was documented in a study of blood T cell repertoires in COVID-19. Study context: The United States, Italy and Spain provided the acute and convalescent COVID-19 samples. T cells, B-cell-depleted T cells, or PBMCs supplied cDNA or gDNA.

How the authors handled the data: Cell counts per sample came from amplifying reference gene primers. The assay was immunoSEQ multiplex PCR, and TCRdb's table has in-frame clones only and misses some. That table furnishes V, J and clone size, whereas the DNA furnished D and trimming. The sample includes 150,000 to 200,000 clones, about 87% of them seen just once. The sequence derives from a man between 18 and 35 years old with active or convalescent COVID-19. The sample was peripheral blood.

The CDR3 is CASSITGERSPLHF. In DNA form, the CDR3 reads TGTGCCAGTAGTATCACCGGGGAGCGTTCACCCCTCCACTTT. This chain links TRBV19 with TRBJ1-6, with D uncertain. Germline V gene data show CDR1 as LNHDA and CDR2 as SQIVND (reference sequence). The CDR3 covers 14 residues. Trimming removed 3 bases from V and 9 bases from J, with 12 bases in between.